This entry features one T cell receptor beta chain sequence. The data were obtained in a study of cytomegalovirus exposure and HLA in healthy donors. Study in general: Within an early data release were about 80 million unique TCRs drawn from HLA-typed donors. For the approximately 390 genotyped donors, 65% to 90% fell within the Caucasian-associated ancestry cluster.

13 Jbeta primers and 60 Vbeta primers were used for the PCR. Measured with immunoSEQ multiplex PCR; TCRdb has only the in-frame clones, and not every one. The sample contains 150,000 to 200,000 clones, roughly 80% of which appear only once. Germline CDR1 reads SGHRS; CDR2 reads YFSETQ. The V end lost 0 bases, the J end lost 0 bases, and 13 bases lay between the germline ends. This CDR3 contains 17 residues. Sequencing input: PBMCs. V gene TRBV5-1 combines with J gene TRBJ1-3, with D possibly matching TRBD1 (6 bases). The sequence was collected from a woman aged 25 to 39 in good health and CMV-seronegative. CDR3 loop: CASSLGQGYPSGNTIYF. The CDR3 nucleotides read TGCGCCAGCAGCTTGGGCCAGGGGTACCCCTCTGGAAACACCATATATTTT.